This T cell receptor beta chain was sequenced for a study of TIL therapy for anti-PD-1-resistant metastatic lung cancer. Whole-study context: Tumors were harvested before any PD-1/PD-L1 blockade. Four tumors were EGFR-mutant and two were ALK-rearranged. Study results and caveats: The cohort had more treatment-naive, never-smoker and oncogene-addicted patients than typical.

Of note for this clone: Its antigen is unidentified.

Indicated time point: pre-treatment sample, taken before nivolumab and TIL therapy. The V end lost 0 bases, the J end lost 0 bases, and 7 bases lay between the germline ends. The CDR3 extends over 15 amino acids. The germline V gene encodes CDR1 MGHRA and CDR2 YSYEKL. The immunoSEQ assay was v3. Sequencing depth was approximately 2 million read pairs for survey level, about 5-6 million for deep. The protocol was immunoSEQ multiplex PCR, while the TCRdb copy is restricted to in-frame clones and leaves out a portion. The sample includes 57,000 or so clones, over 75% seen only once; the top ten take around 2.6%.

The chain links TRBV4-1 to TRBJ2-3, with D maybe TRBD2 (6 bases). The sequence was obtained from a person aged 25-79 years with non-small cell lung cancer. The sample here was blood, taken at baseline. The CDR3 coding sequence is TGCGCCAGCAGCCAAGATGGGGGGAGCACAGATACGCAGTATTTT. It yields the protein CASSQDGGSTDTQYF.